This TCR beta chain was sequenced during a study of T cell clonality in common variable immunodeficiency. Findings and limits, study-wide: CVID subjects had higher TCRbeta clonality than healthy controls, most marked in about a third.

V dropped 0 bases and J dropped 6; count of bases not matched to a gene: 6. Germline-derived CDR1 and CDR2 are SGHNT and YYREEE (reference sequence). The CDR3 covers 15 residues. Sequencing used immunoSEQ multiplex PCR; TCRdb keeps in-frame clones, though not all of them. This sample has tens of thousands of clones, each found more than once. This clone came up many times. The target antigen is unknown. The read ends 3 residues shy of where the CDR3 ends; the end is completed using the germline J gene. The clonotype comes from a person aged 18 to 75 in good health. The specimen was peripheral blood mononuclear cells. The genes are TRBV5-4 and TRBJ2-5; 9 bases agree with TRBD1. CDR3 DNA (partial): TGTGCCAGCAGCTTGGGCGGACAGGGGAGGAAGACC. Its protein is CASSLGGQGRKT. The entire CDR3 protein is CASSLGGQGRKTQYF.